A single T cell receptor (beta chain) is shown here with its context. Its target is unknown. This specimen comes from a study of lymphopenia after photon versus proton radiotherapy. Study outcomes and limitations: Relative stability marked proton patients; photon patients lost diversity and naive cells. After lymphocyte nadir, photon-treated repertoires showed oligoclonal expansion, especially CD8+ Temra.

Repertoires were generated with immunoSEQ multiplex PCR, while TCRdb's copy carries only in-frame clones and drops some. Here the sample spans 60,000 or so clones, about 90% being singletons. Per germline, CDR1 LNHDA and CDR2 SQIVND (reference sequence). V was cut by 7 bases and J by 6 bases, with 7 bases left in between. The CDR3 contains 10 residues. The sample consisted of peripheral blood, taken from a patient treated with proton-based radiotherapy. The sequence was obtained from an elderly man with esophageal cancer. The chain employs TRBV19 and TRBJ2-7; no definite D call. The CDR3 loop is CASICLEQYF. The DNA for the CDR3 is TGTGCCAGTATCTGTCTCGAGCAGTACTTC. Combining the CDR3 with reference TRBV19 and TRBJ2-7 gives the whole variable domain DGGITQSPKYLFRKEGQNVTLSCEQNLNHDAMYWYRQDPGQGLRLIYYSQIVNDFQKGDIAEGYSVSREKKESFPLTVTSAQKNPTAFYLCASICLEQYFGPGTRLTVT.